This TCR beta chain derives from a study of T cell clones after liver transplantation. Study at large: TCRbeta sequencing after a pre-transplant mixed lymphocyte reaction identified graft-donor-reactive clones, later tracked in post-transplant blood. Without induction therapy, subjects received standard immunosuppression until 12-24 months post-transplant. Whole-study findings and limits: Post-transplant, graft-donor-reactive CD4 TCRbeta sequences in blood dropped significantly in most of the 8 subjects. A larger donor-reactive than third-party decline suggested partial antigen-specific deletion.

The germline V gene has CDR1 SGHTA and CDR2 FQGNSA. The CDR3 extends over 15 amino acids. J gave up 3 bases and V 7 bases, and 8 bases lay outside the gene matches. Sequenced by immunoSEQ multiplex PCR; TCRdb stores in-frame clones only, minus some. The repertoire holds about 120,000 clones, with 90% as singletons. Points on this clone: Its antigen is unidentified.

The material sequenced was CD4+ T cells from blood, taken 12 months after liver transplant. The TCR comes from a human patient who received a liver transplant. Some T cells may arise from the graft donor. The chain employs TRBV7-2 and TRBJ2-2; TRBD2 aligns across 7 bases. The CDR3 nucleotides are TGTGCCAGCACCCTGGGGGACTACGACACCGGGGAGCTGTTTTTT. Its protein is CASTLGDYDTGELFF. Together with reference TRBV7-2 and TRBJ2-2, the CDR3 gives the full variable domain: GAGVSQSPSNKVTEKGKDVELRCDPISGHTALYWYRQSLGQGLEFLIYFQGNSAPDKSGLPSDRFSAERTGGSVSTLTIQRTQQEDSAVYLCASTLGDYDTGELFFGEGSRLTVL.